Below, 5 T cell receptor beta chains from the same sample are listed, as sequenced in a study of response to subunit inactivated influenza vaccine. One entry per CDR3 protein results from TCRdb running MiXCR on the RT-PCR reads. There are approximately 530,000 distinct CDR3 sequences in the sample; 7.6% occur only once, and under 15% lies in the top ten. The starting material was PBMCs from blood, obtained less than 30 months after vaccination. The receptor set was obtained from a man between 50 and 75 years old who received an inactivated influenza vaccine.

In this sample, this clonotype turned up many times. This rearrangement joins TRBV29-1 to TRBJ1-1; the D is unclear. Trimming removed 2 bases from V and 10 bases from J, with 8 bases in between. Germline CDR1 is SQVTM and CDR2 is ANQGSEA. This CDR3 contains 10 residues. In DNA, the CDR3 is TGCAGCGTTGAACACAGACCAGCTTTCTTT. This codes for CSVEHRPAFF.

This clonotype has a handful of counts. The chain links TRBV11-1 to TRBJ2-3; 9 bases line up with TRBD2. Trimming at V came to 5 bases and at J to 2 bases, leaving 5 bases not matched to a gene. This CDR3 spans 15 amino acids. CDR1 is SGHAT and CDR2 is FQDESV in the germline V gene (reference sequence). The CDR3 DNA follows: TGTGCCAGCAGCACCCGACTAGCGGACACAGATACGCAGTATTTT. Translated: CASSTRLADTDTQYF.

This chain uses TRBV9 with TRBJ1-6, with unresolved D. Germline CDR1 is SGDLS and CDR2 is YYNGEE. V lost 3 bases and J lost 2, with 12 bases in between. The length of the CDR3 is 16 residues. The CDR3 coding sequence is TGTGCCAGCAGCGGGACCACCGGGCCCTATAATTCACCCCTCCACTTT. It specifies CASSGTTGPYNSPLHF.

The table lists this clonotype with many counts. The chain recombines TRBV5-1 with TRBJ2-1; D gene unclear. Germline assignment: CDR1 SGHRS and CDR2 YFSETQ. Trimming pared 6 bases from V and 0 bases from J, leaving 16 bases between. CDR3 length: 16 amino acids. The CDR3 loop reads CASKLSGTSSYNEQFF. DNA for the CDR3: TGCGCCAGCAAGTTATCGGGTACCTCCTCCTACAATGAGCAGTTCTTC.

The chain is built from TRBV10-3 and TRBJ1-1; D is unclear. The V gene lost 10 bases and the J gene lost 8 bases, with 26 bases spanning the gap. The CDR3 is 15 residues long. Looked up from germline, CDR1 is ENHRY and CDR2 is SYGVKD. The CDR3 reads CATKATDEMTEEAFF. The CDR3 bases are TGTGCCACCAAAGCCACCGATGAAATGACGGAAGAAGCTTTCTTT.